This T cell receptor (beta chain) appears in the sequencing data of a study of siplizumab effects on memory and regulatory T cells. The study's findings and limits: The study found naive T cells seemingly more diverse than memory cells and seemingly major alloresponse contributors. With siplizumab, mappable alloreactive CD4+ clones averaged approximately 70% Treg-derived, versus approximately 29% in controls.

Every sample had about 100,000 of its TCR templates assayed. Libraries were prepared by immunoSEQ multiplex PCR; TCRdb keeps only in-frame clonotypes and omits some of them. The table lists approximately 120,000 clones, 80% to 95% of them singletons. CDR1 is SGHRS and CDR2 is YFSETQ in the germline V gene. V was pared by 4 bases and J by 0 bases, with 9 bases between. This CDR3 spans 14 amino acids. With regard to this clone: Its specificity is not known.

This rearrangement joins TRBV5-1 to TRBJ2-3; D not certain. The source of this sequence is a human donor in good health. Sequenced: non-Treg CD4+ T cells sorted from blood. The CDR3 DNA reads as TGCGCCAGCAGCCTTGGGCTAAGCACAGATACGCAGTATTTT. Translation gives CASSLGLSTDTQYF.